The 15 T cell receptor beta chains below were found in one sample sequenced in a study of identical twins. Via MiXCR, TCRdb re-called the 5' RACE reads, giving one row per CDR3 protein. The table records 450,000 to 650,000 distinct CDR3 sequences, nearly 15% of them present only once. A further study also used this sample, focusing on yellow fever vaccine responses in identical twins.

Material for sequencing was CD4+ T cells sorted from blood. Receptors originate from a woman aged 18 to 35 in good health.

The chain carries TRBV10-1 and TRBJ2-1, with TRBD1 identical over 7 bases. CDR1 is WNHNN and CDR2 is SYGVQD in the germline V gene (reference sequence). V trimming: 0 bases; J trimming: 5 bases; junction bases outside the gene matches: 1. The CDR3 contains 14 residues. In nucleotides, the CDR3 is TGCGCCAGCAGTGAGTCGGGGACAGACAATGAGCAGTTCTTC. Its protein is CASSESGTDNEQFF.

This clonotype showed up just a few times. This chain connects TRBV7-7 to TRBJ2-2; 11 bases agree with TRBD1. The germline V gene encodes CDR1 SSHAT and CDR2 FNYEAQ (reference sequence). The CDR3 covers 16 residues. Trimming cost V 4 bases and J 4 bases; bases outside gene matches: 5. CDR3 in DNA: TGTGCCAGCAGCTCGACCGGGACAGGGGGCACCGGGGAGCTGTTTTTT. It encodes CASSSTGTGGTGELFF.

The chain recombines TRBV19 with TRBJ2-1; a possible D gene is TRBD2 (5 bases). The CDR3 has 15 amino acids. CDR1 LNHDA and CDR2 SQIVND come from the germline V gene (reference sequence). Trimming took 6 bases from V and 4 from J, leaving 16 bases between them. CDR3 in amino acids: CASSHAGSVYNEQFF. CDR3 bases: TGTGCCAGTAGCCACGCGGGTTCGGTATACAATGAGCAGTTCTTC.

This clonotype was seen more than once but under ten times. The rearrangement joins TRBV4-1 to TRBJ2-3; D is undetermined. Germline V gene data show CDR1 as MGHRA and CDR2 as YSYEKL. The V and J ends lost 0 bases and 8 bases respectively, with 15 bases between them. The CDR3 extends over 15 amino acids. In DNA form, the CDR3 reads TGCGCCAGCAGCCAAGAGGAGTCCCCTCGTGGTACGCAGTATTTT. Its protein product is CASSQEESPRGTQYF.

The V and J genes are TRBV4-2 and TRBJ2-3; possibly TRBD1 for D (6 bases). Trimming pared 1 base from V and 5 bases from J, leaving 16 bases between. CDR3 size: 16 residues. CDR1 is LGHNA and CDR2 is YNFKEQ in the germline V gene. The CDR3: CASSQAWGLAGDTQYF. As DNA, the CDR3 is TGTGCCAGCAGCCAAGCGTGGGGGCTAGCAGGAGATACGCAGTATTTT.

This clonotype occurred a few times. The chain couples TRBV5-1 to TRBJ1-2, with a weak D call TRBD1 (5 bases). The V end was cut by 0 bases, the J end by 8 bases, with 17 bases between. The length of the CDR3 is 15 residues. Germline CDR1 reads SGHRS; CDR2 reads YFSETQ. CDR3 sequence (DNA): TGCGCCAGCAGCTTGGAACCCATAAGGGACTTGGGCTACACCTTC. Protein product: CASSLEPIRDLGYTF.

This clonotype was detected a few times. The chain has TRBV5-1 and TRBJ2-2, with 8 nucleotides matching TRBD1. CDR1 SGHRS and CDR2 YFSETQ come from the germline V gene. The ends lost 4 bases at V and 1 base at J; junction bases unmatched: 18. The CDR3 is 20 amino acids. The CDR3 DNA is TGCGCCAGCAGCACCCGGCGGACAGGGCGAGCAAGCGGGAACACCGGGGAGCTGTTTTTT. This encodes CASSTRRTGRASGNTGELFF.

The chain is built from TRBV10-1 and TRBJ2-1, with 10 bases fitting TRBD2. With V trimmed by 2 bases and J by 6 bases, 7 bases remained unmatched. Germline V gene sequence: CDR1 WNHNN, CDR2 SYGVQD (reference sequence). CDR3 size: 16 residues. The CDR3 is CASSERVAGGTNEQFF. The CDR3 DNA sequence: TGCGCCAGCAGTGAGAGGGTAGCGGGAGGAACCAATGAGCAGTTCTTC.

The chain recombines TRBV18 with TRBJ2-1, with D unclear. Deletions cut 6 bases from V and 5 bases from J, with 20 bases between. This CDR3 contains 16 residues. The germline V gene encodes CDR1 KGHSH and CDR2 LQKENI. CDR3 protein: CASSLAVFRSNNEQFF. The DNA for the CDR3 is TGTGCCAGCTCGCTGGCGGTGTTTCGTTCGAACAATGAGCAGTTCTTC.

V usage is TRBV7-2 and J usage is TRBJ1-4, with TRBD1 matching over 8 bases. Germline trimming cut 4 bases from V and 7 bases from J; bases unmatched to any gene: 11. The CDR3 contains 16 residues. The germline CDR1 and CDR2 sequences are SGHTA and FQGNSA. This chain's CDR3 is CASSYRGRVASEKLFF. CDR3 DNA sequence: TGTGCCAGCAGCTACAGGGGGAGGGTCGCCTCTGAAAAACTGTTTTTT.

The rearrangement uses TRBV12-3 or TRBV12-4 and TRBJ2-7, with TRBD2 matching 13 bases. V gave up 6 bases and J gave up 6 bases; unmatched junction bases: 11. The CDR3 is 16 residues long. The DNA for the CDR3 is TGTGCCAGCAGACCCCTCACGGGACTAGCGGGAAGCGAGCAGTACTTC. Translating gives CASRPLTGLAGSEQYF.

The sample holds a few counts of this clonotype. The chain couples TRBV5-6 to TRBJ1-5, with D possibly TRBD1 on 5 matching bases. Germline V lookup: CDR1 SGHDT, CDR2 YYEEEE. The ends were cut back, 1 base at V and 3 bases at J, with 23 bases in the middle. There are 19 residues in the CDR3. CDR3 nucleotides: TGTGCCAGCAGCTTGTCCCGGACACCCTTTTTCCCCCACAATCAGCCCCAGCATTTT. The encoded protein is CASSLSRTPFFPHNQPQHF.

The gene calls are TRBV25-1 and TRBJ2-1, with TRBD2 as a possible D gene (8 bases). CDR1 is MGHDK, CDR2 SYGVNS, per germline. The ends were cut back, 7 bases at V and 0 bases at J, with 19 bases in the middle. This CDR3 has 17 amino acids. CDR3 region: CASKGGGRIFSYNEQFF. DNA for the CDR3: TGTGCCAGCAAAGGGGGCGGGAGGATATTCTCCTACAATGAGCAGTTCTTC.

This clonotype has more than one count but fewer than ten. The genes are TRBV11-3 and TRBJ2-7, with no clear D. The length of the CDR3 is 13 residues. Germline loops: CDR1 SGHNT, CDR2 YENEEA. Trimming shortened V by 3 bases and J by 5 bases, and 11 bases separated the two germline ends. The CDR3 is CASSLLSGDEQYF. As DNA, the CDR3 is TGTGCCAGCAGCTTGCTTAGTGGGGACGAGCAGTACTTC.

This clonotype was detected only a few times. The chain is built from TRBV24-1 and TRBJ2-7, with 9 bases identical to TRBD2. V lost 6 bases and J lost 2; bases outside the gene matches: 16. The length of the CDR3 is 18 residues. Germline CDR1 and CDR2: KGHDR and SFDVKD. This CDR3 reads CATSQGTLTRGRAYEQYF. In nucleotides, the CDR3 is TGTGCCACCAGTCAGGGGACTCTTACTCGCGGGAGGGCCTACGAGCAGTACTTC.